This T cell receptor beta chain comes out of a study of regulatory T cells in long-lasting Graves disease. Germline CDR1 reads LGHDT; CDR2 reads YNNKEL (reference sequence). CDR3 length: 17 residues. V gave up 0 bases and J gave up 6 bases; unmatched junction bases: 9. This clonotype was found many times. Sequencing libraries for TCR beta were prepared with iRepertoire HTBI primers and Arm-PCR of CDR3 regions. TCRdb reanalysed the multiplex PCR reads using MiXCR and keeps one entry per CDR3 protein. The sample has 580,000 or so distinct CDR3 sequences, approximately 16% seen once; the top ten hold about 11%. Indicated time point: newly diagnosed GD, antithyroid drugs for less than 3 months. PBMC RNA served as the TCR library source. Patients were enrolled at an endocrinology department in Xi'an, China. The same sample was also used in a study of T cells in Graves' hyperthyroidism and ophthalmopathy. From that report: Hyperthyroidism of Graves' type that showed no ophthalmopathy progression within 18 months was stable. A first-round RT-PCR of the TCR CDR3 used the HTBI primer set. A model built on 13 V-J features separated ophthalmopathy from stable hyperthyroidism.

The material sequenced was peripheral blood mononuclear cells (PBMCs), taken at new diagnosis, from a patient treated with antithyroid drugs. This rearrangement joins TRBV3-1 to TRBJ2-1; 9 nucleotides agree with TRBD2. The source of this sequence is a man younger than 35 with Graves disease. CDR3 sequence reads: CASSQDLGGGESNEQFF. In nucleotides, the CDR3 is TGTGCCAGCAGCCAAGATCTGGGCGGGGGGGAAAGCAATGAGCAGTTCTTC.